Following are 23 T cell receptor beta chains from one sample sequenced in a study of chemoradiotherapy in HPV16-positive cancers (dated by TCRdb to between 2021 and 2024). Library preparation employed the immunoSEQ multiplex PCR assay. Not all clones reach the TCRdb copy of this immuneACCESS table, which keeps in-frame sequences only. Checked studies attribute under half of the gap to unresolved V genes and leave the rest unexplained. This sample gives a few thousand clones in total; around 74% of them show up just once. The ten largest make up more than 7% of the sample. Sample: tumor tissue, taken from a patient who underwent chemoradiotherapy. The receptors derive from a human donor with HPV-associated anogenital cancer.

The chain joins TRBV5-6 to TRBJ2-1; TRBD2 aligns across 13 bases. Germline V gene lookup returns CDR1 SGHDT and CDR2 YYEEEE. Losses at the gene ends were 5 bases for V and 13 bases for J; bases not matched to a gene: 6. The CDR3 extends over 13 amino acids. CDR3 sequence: CASRFGTSGTQFF. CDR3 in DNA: TGTGCCAGCAGGTTTGGGACTAGCGGGACCCAGTTCTTC.

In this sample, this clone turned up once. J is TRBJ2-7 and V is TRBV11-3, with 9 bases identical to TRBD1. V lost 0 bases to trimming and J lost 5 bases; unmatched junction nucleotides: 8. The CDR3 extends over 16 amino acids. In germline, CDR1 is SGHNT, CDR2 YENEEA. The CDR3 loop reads CASSLDPGQGGNEQYF. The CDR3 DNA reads TGTGCCAGCAGCTTAGATCCGGGACAGGGTGGTAACGAGCAGTACTTC.

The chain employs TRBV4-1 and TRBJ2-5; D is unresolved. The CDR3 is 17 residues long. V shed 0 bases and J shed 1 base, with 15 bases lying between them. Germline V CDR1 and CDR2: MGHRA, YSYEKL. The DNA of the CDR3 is TGCGCCAGCAGCCAAGAGTGGCGCGCCCCGATCCAAGAGACCCAGTACTTC. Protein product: CASSQEWRAPIQETQYF.

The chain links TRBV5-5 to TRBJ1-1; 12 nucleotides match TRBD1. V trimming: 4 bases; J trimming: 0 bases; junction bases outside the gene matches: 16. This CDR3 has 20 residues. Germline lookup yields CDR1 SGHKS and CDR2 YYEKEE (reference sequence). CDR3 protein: CASSRDRGRIVLPVNTEAFF. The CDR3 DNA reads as TGTGCCAGCAGCAGGGACAGGGGGCGTATCGTCCTGCCGGTGAACACTGAAGCTTTCTTT.

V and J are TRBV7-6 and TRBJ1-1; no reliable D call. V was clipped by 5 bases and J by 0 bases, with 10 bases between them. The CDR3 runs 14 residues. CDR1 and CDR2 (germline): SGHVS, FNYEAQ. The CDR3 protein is CASSPTGMNTEAFF. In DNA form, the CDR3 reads TGTGCCAGCAGCCCAACTGGGATGAACACTGAAGCTTTCTTT.

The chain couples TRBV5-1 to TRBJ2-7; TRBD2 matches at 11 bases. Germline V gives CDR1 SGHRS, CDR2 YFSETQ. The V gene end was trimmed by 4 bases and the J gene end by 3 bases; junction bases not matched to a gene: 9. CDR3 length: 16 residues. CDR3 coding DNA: TGCGCCAGCAGCCCAAAACTAGCGGGAGAGGACTACGAGCAGTACTTC. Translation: CASSPKLAGEDYEQYF.

Here the CDR3 reads CASSVRTSGATDTQYF. In nucleotides, the CDR3 is TGCGCCAGCAGCGTACGGACTAGCGGGGCCACAGATACGCAGTATTTT. This chain connects TRBV5-1 to TRBJ2-3, with 12 bases aligning to TRBD2. V lost 4 bases to trimming and J lost 2 bases; unmatched junction nucleotides: 5. The CDR3 consists of 16 residues. CDR1 SGHRS and CDR2 YFSETQ come from the germline V gene.

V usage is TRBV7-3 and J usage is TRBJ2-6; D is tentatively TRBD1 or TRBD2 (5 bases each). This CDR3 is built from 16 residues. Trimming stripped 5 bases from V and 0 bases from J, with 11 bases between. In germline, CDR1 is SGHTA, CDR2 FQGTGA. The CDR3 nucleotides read TGTGCCAGCAGCCCGGGGCGGAGCTCTGGGGCCAACGTCCTGACTTTC. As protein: CASSPGRSSGANVLTF.

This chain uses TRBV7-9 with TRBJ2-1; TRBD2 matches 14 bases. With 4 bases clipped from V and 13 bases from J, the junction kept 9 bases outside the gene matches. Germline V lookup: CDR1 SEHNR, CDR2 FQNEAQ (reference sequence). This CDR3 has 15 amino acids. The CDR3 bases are TGTGCCAGCAGCTCCGGGACTAGCGGGAGTATTCCTCAGTTCTTC. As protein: CASSSGTSGSIPQFF. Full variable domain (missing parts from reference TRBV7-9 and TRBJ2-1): DTGVSQNPRHKITKRGQNVTFRCDPISEHNRLYWYRQTLGQGPEFLTYFQNEAQLEKSRLLSDRFSAERPKGSFSTLEIQRTEQGDSAMYLCASSSGTSGSIPQFFGPGTRLTVL.

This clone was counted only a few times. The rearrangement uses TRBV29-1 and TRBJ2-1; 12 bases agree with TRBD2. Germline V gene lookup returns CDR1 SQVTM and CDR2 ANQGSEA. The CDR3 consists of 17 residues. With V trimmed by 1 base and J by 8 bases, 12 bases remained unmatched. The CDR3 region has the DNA TGCAGCGTTGAAGGCATACTAGCGGGAGGCACCCTCCATGAGCAGTTCTTC. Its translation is CSVEGILAGGTLHEQFF.

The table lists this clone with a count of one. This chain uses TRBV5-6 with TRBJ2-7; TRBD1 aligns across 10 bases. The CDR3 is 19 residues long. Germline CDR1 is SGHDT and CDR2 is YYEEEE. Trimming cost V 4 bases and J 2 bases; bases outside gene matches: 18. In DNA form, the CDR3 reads TGTGCCAGCAGCGGAGACCCGGGACAGGGGCTATGGAAACCCTACGAGCAGTACTTC. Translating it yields CASSGDPGQGLWKPYEQYF.

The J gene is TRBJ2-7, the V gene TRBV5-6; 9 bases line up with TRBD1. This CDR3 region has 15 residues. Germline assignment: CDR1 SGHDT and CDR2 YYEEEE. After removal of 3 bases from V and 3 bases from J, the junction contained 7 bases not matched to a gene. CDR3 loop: CASSYPGTGHYEQYF. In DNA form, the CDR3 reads TGTGCCAGCAGCTACCCCGGGACAGGGCACTACGAGCAGTACTTC.

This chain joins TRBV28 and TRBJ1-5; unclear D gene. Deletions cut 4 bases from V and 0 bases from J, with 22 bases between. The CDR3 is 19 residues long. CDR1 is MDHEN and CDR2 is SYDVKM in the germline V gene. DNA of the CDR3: TGTGCCAGCAGTTACGCGAGGCCCCGAGGGCGGTATAGCAATCAGCCCCAGCATTTT. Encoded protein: CASSYARPRGRYSNQPQHF.

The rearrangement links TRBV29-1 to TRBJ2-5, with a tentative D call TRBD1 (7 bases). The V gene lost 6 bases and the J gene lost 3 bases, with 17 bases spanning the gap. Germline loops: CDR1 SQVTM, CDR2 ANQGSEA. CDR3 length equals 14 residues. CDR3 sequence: CSVTRGDGKETQYF. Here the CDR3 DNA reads TGCAGCGTCACCAGGGGGGACGGGAAAGAGACCCAGTACTTC.

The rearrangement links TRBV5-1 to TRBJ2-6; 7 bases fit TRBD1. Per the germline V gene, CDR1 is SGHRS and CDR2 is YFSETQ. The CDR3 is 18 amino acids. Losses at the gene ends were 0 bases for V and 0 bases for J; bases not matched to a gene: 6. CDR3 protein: CASSLALYRGSGANVLTF. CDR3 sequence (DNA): TGCGCCAGCAGCTTGGCCCTGTACAGGGGCTCTGGGGCCAACGTCCTGACTTTC.

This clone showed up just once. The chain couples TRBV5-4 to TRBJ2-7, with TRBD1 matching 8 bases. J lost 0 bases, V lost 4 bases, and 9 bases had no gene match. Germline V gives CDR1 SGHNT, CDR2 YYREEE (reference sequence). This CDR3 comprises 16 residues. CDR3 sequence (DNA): TGTGCCAGCAGCGTGGACAGGGCCTCCAGCTCCTACGAGCAGTACTTC. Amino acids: CASSVDRASSSYEQYF.

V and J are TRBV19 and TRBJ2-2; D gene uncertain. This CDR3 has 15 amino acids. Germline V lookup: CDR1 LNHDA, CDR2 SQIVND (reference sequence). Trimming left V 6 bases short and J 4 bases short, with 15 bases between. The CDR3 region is CASSPSLGRTGELFF. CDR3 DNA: TGTGCCAGTAGCCCTTCCCTCGGCCGCACCGGGGAGCTGTTTTTT.

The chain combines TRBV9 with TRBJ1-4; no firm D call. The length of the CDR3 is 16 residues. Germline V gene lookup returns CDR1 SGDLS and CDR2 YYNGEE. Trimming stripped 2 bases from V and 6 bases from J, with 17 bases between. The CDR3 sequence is CASSVRPRFEYEKLFF. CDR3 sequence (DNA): TGTGCCAGCAGCGTTCGCCCTCGGTTTGAATATGAAAAACTGTTTTTT.

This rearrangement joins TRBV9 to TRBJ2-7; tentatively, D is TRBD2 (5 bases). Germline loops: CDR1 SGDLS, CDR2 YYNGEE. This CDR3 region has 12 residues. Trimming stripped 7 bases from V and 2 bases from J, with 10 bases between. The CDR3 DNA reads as TGTGCCAGCGGCAGCGGCACCTACGAGCAGTACTTC. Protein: CASGSGTYEQYF. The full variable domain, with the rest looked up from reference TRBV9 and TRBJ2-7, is DSGVTQTPKHLITATGQRVTLRCSPRSGDLSVYWYQQSLDQGLQFLIQYYNGEERAKGNILERFSAQQFPDLHSELNLSSLELGDSALYFCASGSGTYEQYFGPGTRLTVT.

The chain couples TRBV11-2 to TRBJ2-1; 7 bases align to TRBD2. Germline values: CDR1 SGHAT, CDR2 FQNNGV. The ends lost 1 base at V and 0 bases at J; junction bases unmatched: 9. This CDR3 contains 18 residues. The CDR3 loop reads CASSLAGFRGSSYNEQFF. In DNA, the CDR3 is TGTGCCAGCAGCTTAGCCGGCTTTCGCGGGAGCTCCTACAATGAGCAGTTCTTC.

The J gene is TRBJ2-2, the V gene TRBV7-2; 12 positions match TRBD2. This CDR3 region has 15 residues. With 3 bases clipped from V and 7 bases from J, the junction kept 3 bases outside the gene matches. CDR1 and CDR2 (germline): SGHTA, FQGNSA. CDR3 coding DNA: TGTGCCAGCAGCTTGACTAGCGGGAGTGTCGGGGAGCTGTTTTTT. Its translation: CASSLTSGSVGELFF.

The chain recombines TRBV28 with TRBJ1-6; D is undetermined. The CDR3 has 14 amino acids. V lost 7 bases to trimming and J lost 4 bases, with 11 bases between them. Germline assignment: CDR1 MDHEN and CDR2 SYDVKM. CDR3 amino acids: CASTTDIYNSPLHF. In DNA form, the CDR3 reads TGTGCCAGCACAACGGATATTTATAATTCACCCCTCCACTTT.

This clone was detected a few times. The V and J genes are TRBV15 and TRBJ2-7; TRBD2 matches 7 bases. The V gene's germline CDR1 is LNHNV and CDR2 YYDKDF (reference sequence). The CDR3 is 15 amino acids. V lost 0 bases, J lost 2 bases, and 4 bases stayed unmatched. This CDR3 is CATSREKAGTYEQYF. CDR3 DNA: TGTGCCACCAGCAGAGAGAAAGCGGGGACCTACGAGCAGTACTTC. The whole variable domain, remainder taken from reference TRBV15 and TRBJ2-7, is DAMVIQNPRYQVTQFGKPVTLSCSQTLNHNVMYWYQQKSSQAPKLLFHYYDKDFNNEADTPDNFQSRRPNTSFCFLDIRSPGLGDTAMYLCATSREKAGTYEQYFGPGTRLTVT.